The next 5 T cell receptor beta chains were all read from a single sample in a study of shared clonotypes between healthy human individuals (dated by TCRdb to 2020 to 2021). The protocol used for the library was the immunoSEQ multiplex PCR assay. TCRdb took this table from immuneACCESS and kept in-frame rearrangements with V and J called. Such tables lack part of the clones; where checked against another copy, unresolved V genes explain under half of the gap, and the rest is unexplained. In this sample the table shows some 470,000 clones, about 82% of which occur a single time. The top ten clones comprise 10% to 15% of the sample. Sequencing used PBMCs. The receptors come from a woman aged 40 to 50 in good health. Some clones in this sample may be carry-over from other donors' samples.

Concerning this clone: In the same sample, other DNA sequences code for this CDR3. This chain connects TRBV2 to TRBJ2-2; tentatively, D is TRBD2 (5 bases). Between the trimmed V and J ends, which lost 9 bases and 5 bases, there was a span of 7 bases. The germline gives CDR1 SNHLY, CDR2 FYNNEI. This CDR3 is 11 amino acids long. CDR3 in DNA: TGTGCCAGTAGGGAGACCGGGGAGCTGTTTTTT. Protein: CASRETGELFF.

The CDR3 reads CASSWVAGASGANVLTF. The CDR3 nucleotides are TGTGCCAGCAGCTGGGTGGCGGGAGCCTCTGGGGCCAACGTCCTGACTTTC. The chain uses TRBV7-2 and TRBJ2-6, with TRBD2 identical over 7 bases. With V trimmed by 4 bases and J by 0 bases, 6 bases remained unmatched. This CDR3 has 17 amino acids. Germline CDR1 is SGHTA and CDR2 is FQGNSA.

This sequence joins TRBV2 and TRBJ1-1; TRBD1 matches 8 bases. Germline CDR1 reads SNHLY; CDR2 reads FYNNEI. V gave up 5 bases and J gave up 1 base; unmatched junction bases: 6. The CDR3 covers 15 residues. The CDR3 coding sequence is TGTGCCAGCAGTAACGGACAGGGAGCGAACACTGAAGCTTTCTTT. It translates to CASSNGQGANTEAFF.

V usage is TRBV4-3 and J usage is TRBJ2-1, with 12 bases that match TRBD2. V lost 1 base and J lost 6; bases outside the gene matches: 10. The CDR3 extends over 18 amino acids. The V gene's germline CDR1 is LGHNA and CDR2 YSLEER. In nucleotides, the CDR3 is TGCGCCAGCAGCCAAGTGGGCCTAGCGGGAGGGCCGGGCAATGAGCAGTTCTTC. Translation: CASSQVGLAGGPGNEQFF.

This rearrangement joins TRBV7-8 to TRBJ1-5; 7 positions match TRBD1. The CDR3 runs to 14 residues. The V gene end was trimmed by 3 bases and the J gene end by 5 bases; junction bases not matched to a gene: 4. Germline V lookup: CDR1 SGHVS, CDR2 FQNEAQ. The CDR3 DNA sequence: TGTGCCAGCAGCTTTGACAGGGACTATCAGCCCCAGCATTTT. Amino acid sequence: CASSFDRDYQPQHF.